Listed below are T cell receptor beta chains from one sample, sequenced in a study of shared clonotypes between healthy human individuals. Clones were read by immunoSEQ multiplex PCR, and TCRdb kept only the in-frame ones, dropping some. The profile shows some 2.1 million clones, about 95% of them singletons. Sequenced sample: naive CD8+ T cells sorted from blood. These receptors were taken from a man younger than 30 in good health. CDR3s include the opening cysteine and the closing phenylalanine or tryptophan. D genes are given only for firm matches. The size of a clone is reported for some rows only, either as once, few or many, or as a class for expanded clones.

TRBV27	TRBD2	TRBJ2-2	.	TGTGCCAGCAGTTTATCAGCGGGAAACACCGGGGAGCTGTTTTTT	CASSLSAGNTGELFF
TRBV7-6	.	TRBJ1-1	.	TGTGCCAGCAGCTTAGTTGGAGGGGGGAGAACTGAAGCTTTCTTT	CASSLVGGGRTEAFF
TRBV5-1	.	TRBJ2-1	.	TGCGCCAGCAGCTCGGGGGGCCCTCCTTACAATGAGCAGTTCTTC	CASSSGGPPYNEQFF
TRBV6-5	.	TRBJ1-1	.	TGTGCCAGCATGGGGATGAACACTGAAGCTTTCTTT	CASMGMNTEAFF
TRBV14	.	TRBJ2-7	.	TGTGCCAGCAGCCGACCCGAGGCAGGGGCCTACGAGCAGTACTTC	CASSRPEAGAYEQYF
TRBV4-1	.	TRBJ2-1	.	TGCGCCAGCAGCCAGATTTCAGGGGTGGGGAGCTCCTACAATGAGCAGTTCTTC	CASSQISGVGSSYNEQFF
TRBV28	.	TRBJ2-3	.	TGTGCCAGCAGTTTTAATCCCGCGACTACCACAGATACGCAGTATTTT	CASSFNPATTTDTQYF
TRBV19	.	TRBJ1-1	.	TGTGCCAGTATAGGCAGCTTGAACACTGAAGCTTTCTTT	CASIGSLNTEAFF
TRBV6-6	TRBD1	TRBJ2-1	.	TGTGCCAGCAGTTACGGCGACAGGGGTCCCCACAATGAGCAGTTCTTC	CASSYGDRGPHNEQFF
TRBV28	.	TRBJ1-5	once	TGTGCCAGCCTCCCCCCTCCGGGATCCAATCAGCCCCAGCATTTT	CASLPPPGSNQPQHF
TRBV9	TRBD2	TRBJ2-7	.	TGTGCCAGCAGCGCGGGGGAGGGGTTCGAGCAGTACTTC	CASSAGEGFEQYF
TRBV10-1	TRBD2	TRBJ2-7	.	TGCGCCAGCAGTGGGACTAGCGGGACTTACGAGCAGTACTTC	CASSGTSGTYEQYF
TRBV10-3	.	TRBJ1-2	.	TGTGCCATCAGTGAGATGGGGTTCCAGGACTATGGCTACACCTTC	CAISEMGFQDYGYTF
TRBV6-1	.	TRBJ2-5	.	TGTGCCAGCAGTGAAGTAGTCGGCCCAGAGACCCAGTACTTC	CASSEVVGPETQYF
TRBV6-1	.	TRBJ1-4	.	TGTGCCAGCAGTGGACAGAATGAAAAACTGTTTTTT	CASSGQNEKLFF
TRBV13	.	TRBJ2-7	.	TGTGCCAGCAGCTTAGGGCATACCTACGAGCAGTACTTC	CASSLGHTYEQYF
TRBV6-1	TRBD1	TRBJ1-2	.	TGTGCCAGCAGTGCGATTTACGGGACAGGGCAGGACTATGGCTACACCTTC	CASSAIYGTGQDYGYTF
TRBV11-3	.	TRBJ2-1	.	TGTGCCAGCAGCTTAGGCCCGAAGCAGTTCTTC	CASSLGPKQFF
TRBV7-9	.	TRBJ1-2	.	TGTGCCAGCAGCTTGGCAGGTTCCAACTATGGCTACACCTTC	CASSLAGSNYGYTF
TRBV6-1	TRBD1	TRBJ1-5	.	TGTGCCAGCAGTGAAATGACAGGGGATCAGCCCCAGCATTTT	CASSEMTGDQPQHF
TRBV9	.	TRBJ2-1	.	TGTGCCAGCAGCGTAGAGGGCGTCAATGAGCAGTTCTTC	CASSVEGVNEQFF
TRBV27	.	TRBJ2-7	.	TGTGCCAGCAGTTTACGGGCAGGCCCCTCCTACGAGCAGTACTTC	CASSLRAGPSYEQYF